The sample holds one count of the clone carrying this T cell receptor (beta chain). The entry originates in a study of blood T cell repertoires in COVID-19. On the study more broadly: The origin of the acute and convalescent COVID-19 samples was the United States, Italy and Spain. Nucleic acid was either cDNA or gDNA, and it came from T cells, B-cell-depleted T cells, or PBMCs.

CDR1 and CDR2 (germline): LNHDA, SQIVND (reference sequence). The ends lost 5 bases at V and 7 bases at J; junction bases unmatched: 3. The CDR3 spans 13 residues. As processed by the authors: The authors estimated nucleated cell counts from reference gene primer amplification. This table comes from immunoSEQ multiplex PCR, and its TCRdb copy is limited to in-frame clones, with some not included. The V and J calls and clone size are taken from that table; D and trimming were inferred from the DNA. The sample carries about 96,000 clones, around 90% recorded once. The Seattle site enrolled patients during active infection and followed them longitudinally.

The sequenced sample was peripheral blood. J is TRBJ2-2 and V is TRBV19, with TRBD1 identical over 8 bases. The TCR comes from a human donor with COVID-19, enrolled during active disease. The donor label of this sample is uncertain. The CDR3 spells CASSGQGGGELFF. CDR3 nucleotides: TGTGCCAGTAGTGGACAGGGTGGCGGGGAGCTGTTTTTT.